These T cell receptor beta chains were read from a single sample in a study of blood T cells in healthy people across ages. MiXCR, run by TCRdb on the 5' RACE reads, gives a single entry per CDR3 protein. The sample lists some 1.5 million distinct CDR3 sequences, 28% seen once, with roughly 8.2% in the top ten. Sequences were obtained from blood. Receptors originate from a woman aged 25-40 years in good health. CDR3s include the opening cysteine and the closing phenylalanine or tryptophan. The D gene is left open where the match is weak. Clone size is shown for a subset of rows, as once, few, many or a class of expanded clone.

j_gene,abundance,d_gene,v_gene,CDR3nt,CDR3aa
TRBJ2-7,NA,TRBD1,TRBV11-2,TGTGCCAGCAAGGACAGGCCGTATGAAGAGCAGTACTTC,CASKDRPYEEQYF
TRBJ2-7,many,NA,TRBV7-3,TGTGCCAGCAGCTTAGGCGGGACACCCTACGAGCAGTACTTC,CASSLGGTPYEQYF
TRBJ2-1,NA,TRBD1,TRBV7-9,TGTGCCAGCAGCTCCGGGACAGGGGAGTTCTTC,CASSSGTGEFF
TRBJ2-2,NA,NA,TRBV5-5,TGTGCCAGCAGCTTTGAAGTAGCGGCGTGGACCGGGGAGCTGTTTTTT,CASSFEVAAWTGELFF
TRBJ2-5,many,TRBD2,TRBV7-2,TGTGCCAGCAGCTTAGGACTAGCACGCCTGAGAGAGACCCAGTACTTC,CASSLGLARLRETQYF
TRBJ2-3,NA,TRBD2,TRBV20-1,TGCAGTGCTAGAGATCATTTGGTAGCGGGGGACACAGATACGCAGTATTTT,CSARDHLVAGDTDTQYF
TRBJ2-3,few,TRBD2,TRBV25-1,TGTGCCAGCAGTAAAGCGGGGGGGACAGATACGCAGTATTTT,CASSKAGGTDTQYF
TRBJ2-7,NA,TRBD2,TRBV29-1,TGCAGCGCCTGGACTAGCGACGACAATGAGCAGTACTTC,CSAWTSDDNEQYF
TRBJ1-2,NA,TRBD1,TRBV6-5,TGTGCCAGCAGACCCCCGACAGGGTGGGGTGGCTACACCTTC,CASRPPTGWGGYTF
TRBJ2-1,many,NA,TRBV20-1,TGCAGTGCTAGAGATTCGGTCGGGAGTATTCAGTTCTTC,CSARDSVGSIQFF
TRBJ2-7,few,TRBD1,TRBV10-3,TGTGCCATCAGTGGTGAGGACAGGGCCTCCTACGAGCAGTACTTC,CAISGEDRASYEQYF
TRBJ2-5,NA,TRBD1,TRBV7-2,TGTGCCGGCAGCTTAAGGACAGGGGGAGAGACCCAGTACTTC,CAGSLRTGGETQYF
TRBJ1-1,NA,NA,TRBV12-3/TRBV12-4,TGTGCCACTTGGGGGCCGCCGAACACTGAAGCTTTCTTT,CATWGPPNTEAFF
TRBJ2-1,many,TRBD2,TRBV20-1,TGCAGTGCTTACAGGCTAGCGGCTGAGCAGTTCTTC,CSAYRLAAEQFF
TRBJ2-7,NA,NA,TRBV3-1,TGTGCCAGCAGCCAACACTCAGAGCAGTACTTC,CASSQHSEQYF
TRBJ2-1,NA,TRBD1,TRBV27,TGTGCCAGCGGGCAGGGGGCGGGTAATGAGCAGTTCTTC,CASGQGAGNEQFF
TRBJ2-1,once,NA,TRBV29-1,TGCAGCATTGGTAGGGCGCAGAATGAGCAGTTCTTC,CSIGRAQNEQFF
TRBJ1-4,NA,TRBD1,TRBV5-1,TGCGCCAGCAGCCCTGCCAGACAGGGAACTAATGAAAAACTGTTTTTT,CASSPARQGTNEKLFF
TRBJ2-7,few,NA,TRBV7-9,TGTGCCAGCAGCCTCCCGCCAGGGGCCTTCTACGAGCAGTACTTC,CASSLPPGAFYEQYF
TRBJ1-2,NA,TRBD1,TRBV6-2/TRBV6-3,TGTGCCAGCAGTTCTTACACGGGACAGAAGACTAACTATGGCTACACCTTC,CASSSYTGQKTNYGYTF
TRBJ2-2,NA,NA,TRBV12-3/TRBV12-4,TGTGCCTTGGGGGGTAGAAGCACCGGGGAGCTGTTTTTT,CALGGRSTGELFF
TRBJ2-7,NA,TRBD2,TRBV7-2,TGTGCCAGCATCGTTACTAGCGGGGGAAGCTACGAGCAGTACTTC,CASIVTSGGSYEQYF
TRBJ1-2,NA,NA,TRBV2,TGTGCCAGCAGTGATTCCGGTGGAGGCTACACCTTC,CASSDSGGGYTF
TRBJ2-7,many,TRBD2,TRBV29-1,TGCAGCATTGAGGGGAAGAGCGGGGGAACCTACGAGCAGTACTTC,CSIEGKSGGTYEQYF
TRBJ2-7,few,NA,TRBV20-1,TGCAGTGCTAGAGAAGGGACCGGGACCGGGAACTACGAGCAGTACTTC,CSAREGTGTGNYEQYF
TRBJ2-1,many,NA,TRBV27,TGTGCCAGCAGGCGAGGCCGAATAGGCAATGAGCAGTTCTTC,CASRRGRIGNEQFF
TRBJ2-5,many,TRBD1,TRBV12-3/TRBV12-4,TGTGCCAGCAGAAACGAGGACAGGGGCCAGGAGACCCAGTACTTC,CASRNEDRGQETQYF